This T cell receptor beta chain appears in the sequencing data of a study of T cell repertoires in cytomegalovirus infection. Study background: Indications came from public TCR beta signatures; they pointed to CMV infection and to a matching HLA type.

Findings of the study overall: Totalled public TCR beta family frequency picked out people who carried CMV plus the relevant HLA. CMV-specific HLA-C-restricted TCR beta clonotypes dominated the ex vivo response.

TCRdb re-derived calls from the reads in MiXCR, one entry per CDR3 protein. Of 250,000 to 300,000 distinct CDR3 sequences in the sample, roughly a fifth were seen once. Details on this clonotype: Its matching antigen is unknown.

The material was cultured PBMCs, obtained from culture after CMV antigen stimulation. The origin of this receptor is a human donor in good health (CMV status not recorded). Some clones in this sample may be carry-over from other donors' samples.

The CDR3 region has the DNA TGTGCCAGCAGCCCCGACTCGAACGGCTATGGCTACACCTTC. This encodes CASSPDSNGYGYTF. The chain employs TRBV6-5 and TRBJ1-2, with D unclear. The CDR3 length is 14 residues. The germline V gene encodes CDR1 MNHEY and CDR2 SVGAGI. V dropped 6 bases and J dropped 4 bases, with 15 bases sitting between them.